The present TCR beta chain was sequenced within a study of CD8 T cells in Susac syndrome. Study conclusions and caveats: It was acknowledged in the study that its TCR sequencing and HLA analysis involved a relatively small number of individuals.

To note about this clonotype: The antigen remains unidentified.

In germline, CDR1 is LGHNA, CDR2 YNFKEQ. The V and J ends lost 0 bases and 6 bases, in that order; junction bases with no gene match: 6. CDR3 size: 16 residues. Sequencing targeted TCR beta in T cells from blood (CD8+ and CD4+). In contrast to the negatively isolated CD8+ and CD4+ T cells, TEMRA cells were FACS-enriched. RNA in amounts of about 0.5 to 1 ug was reverse transcribed with random hexamers. Amplification of TCR beta CDR3 was carried out by immunoSEQ multiplex PCR, which covered 54 Vbeta and 13 Jbeta segments. MiXCR, applied by TCRdb to the immunoSEQ multiplex PCR reads, yields one record per CDR3 protein. The data show some 300,000 distinct CDR3 sequences, roughly 85% seen once.

The rearrangement uses TRBV4-2 and TRBJ2-7; 12 bases are shared with TRBD2. This receptor was identified in a human donor with multiple sclerosis. Input material: CD8+ T cells from PBMCs. CDR3 residues: CASSQDRLAGACEQYF. The CDR3 DNA reads as TGTGCCAGCAGCCAAGACAGACTAGCGGGGGCCTGCGAGCAGTACTTC.